The 31 T cell receptor beta chains in this list originate from one sample, sequenced in a study of CD8 T cells in Susac syndrome. RNA amounts of about 0.5 to 1 ug underwent reverse transcription with random hexamers. TCRdb independently ran MiXCR on the immunoSEQ multiplex PCR reads; one entry per CDR3 protein. Here the sample spans tens of thousands of distinct CDR3 sequences, 90% to 95% being singletons. The sample consisted of CD8+ T cells from PBMCs. The origin of the receptors is a human donor with multiple sclerosis.

The rearrangement joins TRBV3-1 to TRBJ2-6; possibly TRBD2 for D (5 bases). V was cut by 0 bases and J by 4 bases, with 13 bases left in between. CDR1 and CDR2 from the germline V gene are LGHDT and YNNKEL (reference sequence). The CDR3 extends over 17 amino acids. The CDR3 reads CASSQDGSGTGANVLTF. The CDR3 DNA reads as TGTGCCAGCAGCCAAGATGGAAGCGGTACCGGGGCCAACGTCCTGACTTTC.

CDR3 nucleotides: TGTGCCAGCAGCTTGGGGGGCTTCCGCTATGGCTACACCTTC. Its translation: CASSLGGFRYGYTF. The chain is built from TRBV5-6 and TRBJ1-2; D may be TRBD1 (5 bases). The ends were cut back, 0 bases at V and 4 bases at J, with 10 bases in the middle. This CDR3 spans 14 amino acids. The germline CDR1 and CDR2 sequences are SGHDT and YYEEEE.

This clonotype was counted only a few times. The V call is TRBV20-1, the J call TRBJ1-6; D is undetermined. Per germline, CDR1 DFQATT and CDR2 SNEGSKA (reference sequence). CDR3 length equals 17 residues. V dropped 0 bases and J dropped 0 bases, with 12 bases sitting between them. The CDR3: CSARDLGAGSYNSPLHF. CDR3 in DNA: TGCAGTGCTAGAGATCTCGGCGCGGGCTCCTATAATTCACCCCTCCACTTT.

The chain employs TRBV10-3 and TRBJ2-5; the D gene is possibly TRBD1 (7 bases). Per the germline V gene, CDR1 is ENHRY and CDR2 is SYGVKD. Trimming removed 4 bases at V and 5 bases at J, with 23 bases between. This CDR3 is 17 amino acids long. The DNA for the CDR3 is TGTGCCATCAGTGGGGAGGAAGGGGGCGCCGGGATGGAGACCCAGTACTTC. Translation gives CAISGEEGGAGMETQYF.

This clonotype was counted once. The chain is built from TRBV27 and TRBJ2-7; no reliable D call. The CDR3 is made up of 13 amino acids. Germline CDR1 reads MNHEY; CDR2 reads SMNVEV (reference sequence). The V end was cut by 0 bases, the J end by 7 bases, with 10 bases between. CDR3 DNA: TGTGCCAGCAGTTTATCGATAAATGGGGAGCAGTACTTC. Protein product: CASSLSINGEQYF.

This chain joins TRBV9 and TRBJ2-2, with D uncertain. Trimming pared 4 bases from V and 9 bases from J, leaving 10 bases between. Germline CDR1 reads SGDLS; CDR2 reads YYNGEE. The CDR3 runs to 12 residues. CDR3 loop: CASSPRFRELFF. The CDR3 nucleotides are TGTGCCAGCAGCCCACGTTTCCGGGAGCTGTTTTTT.

The chain has TRBV25-1 and TRBJ1-1; unclear D gene. The germline V and J ends were trimmed by 8 bases and 0 bases, with 13 bases remaining between them. The length of the CDR3 is 14 residues. Germline CDR1 and CDR2: MGHDK and SYGVNS. CDR3 nucleotide sequence: TGTGCCAGCCGATCCGGACGGATGAACACTGAAGCTTTCTTT. Its protein product is CASRSGRMNTEAFF. The full variable domain, rest sourced from reference TRBV25-1 and TRBJ1-1, is EADIYQTPRYLVIGTGKKITLECSQTMGHDKMYWYQQDPGMELHLIHYSYGVNSTEKGDLSSESTVSRIRTEHFPLTLESARPSHTSQYLCASRSGRMNTEAFFGQGTRLTVV.

The chain combines TRBV20-1 with TRBJ2-1; D gene unclear. With 3 bases removed from V and 7 bases from J, the gap between germline ends came to 10 bases. The germline V gene has CDR1 DFQATT and CDR2 SNEGSKA (reference sequence). This CDR3 region has 12 residues. This chain's CDR3 is CSARIAGNEQFF. CDR3 nucleotides: TGCAGTGCTAGGATAGCCGGTAATGAGCAGTTCTTC.

The gene calls are TRBV28 and TRBJ2-2; maybe TRBD1 (6 bases). Trimming took off 6 bases at V and 3 bases at J, with 17 bases between the two ends. Germline V gives CDR1 MDHEN, CDR2 SYDVKM. There are 16 residues in the CDR3. CDR3 sequence reads: CASSKSGVGDTGELFF. As DNA, the CDR3 is TGTGCCAGCAGCAAATCAGGGGTTGGGGACACCGGGGAGCTGTTTTTT.

The rearrangement joins TRBV20-1 to TRBJ2-7, with 12 bases that match TRBD2. The CDR3 covers 15 residues. The J segment lost 4 bases and the V segment lost 2 bases, leaving 6 bases of the junction unmatched. Germline lookup yields CDR1 DFQATT and CDR2 SNEGSKA (reference sequence). CDR3: CSARSTSGSIYEQYF. For the CDR3, the DNA is TGCAGTGCTAGATCGACTAGCGGGAGTATATACGAGCAGTACTTC.

The chain links TRBV5-1 to TRBJ2-2; D gene unclear. The CDR3 runs 14 residues. V was shortened by 6 bases and J by 4 bases, with 13 bases between the two germline ends. Germline V lookup: CDR1 SGHRS, CDR2 YFSETQ. CDR3 protein: CASTGSPGTGELFF. Here the CDR3 DNA reads TGCGCCAGCACGGGCTCGCCCGGCACCGGGGAGCTGTTTTTT.

The chain recombines TRBV19 with TRBJ2-3, with D perhaps TRBD2 (6 bases). Germline CDR1 is LNHDA and CDR2 is SQIVND (reference sequence). V was pared by 8 bases and J by 2 bases, with 14 bases between. CDR3 size: 14 residues. The CDR3 DNA follows: TGTGCCAGTGCACCGGGACTCCTCACAGATACGCAGTATTTT. Amino acid sequence: CASAPGLLTDTQYF.

The gene calls are TRBV18 and TRBJ2-7; no firm D call. Germline V gives CDR1 KGHSH, CDR2 LQKENI. The length of the CDR3 is 16 residues. The V gene lost 0 bases and the J gene lost 0 bases, with 12 bases spanning the gap. This CDR3 reads CASSPPSSQYSYEQYF. The CDR3 bases are TGTGCCAGCTCACCACCTTCGTCACAGTACTCCTACGAGCAGTACTTC.

This chain joins TRBV9 and TRBJ2-7; 7 bases are shared with TRBD2. The CDR3 contains 14 residues. V lost 4 bases to trimming and J lost 0 bases; unmatched junction nucleotides: 4. Germline assignment: CDR1 SGDLS and CDR2 YYNGEE. CDR3 DNA: TGTGCCAGCAGCCTGCGGACTAGCTCCTACGAGCAGTACTTC. Amino acids: CASSLRTSSYEQYF.

This chain uses TRBV7-9 with TRBJ2-5; D unclear. Trimming cost V 1 base and J 5 bases, with 11 bases left between them. CDR1 is SEHNR and CDR2 is FQNEAQ in the germline V gene (reference sequence). The CDR3 runs to 14 residues. The CDR3 loop is CASSLGSSWETQYF. CDR3 coding DNA: TGTGCCAGCAGCTTAGGGTCCTCATGGGAGACCCAGTACTTC.

This chain uses TRBV30 with TRBJ2-5, with D possibly matching TRBD1 (7 bases). The V end was cut by 1 base, the J end by 1 base, with 10 bases between. Germline CDR1 is GTSNPN and CDR2 is SVGIG (reference sequence). CDR3 length: 14 residues. The CDR3 DNA reads as TGTGCCTGGAGTGCGGGGGACAGCCAAGAGACCCAGTACTTC. Translating it yields CAWSAGDSQETQYF.

This clonotype was found once. This sequence joins TRBV4-1 and TRBJ2-1, with TRBD2 matching 7 bases. Trimming removed 4 bases from V and 1 base from J; junction bases left unmatched: 7. Germline V gene lookup returns CDR1 MGHRA and CDR2 YSYEKL. This CDR3 is built from 16 residues. This chain's CDR3 is CASSRNLAASYNEQFF. The CDR3 nucleotides are TGCGCCAGCAGCCGCAACCTAGCGGCTTCCTACAATGAGCAGTTCTTC.

The chain has TRBV6-5 and TRBJ2-1; 12 bases map to TRBD2. Per the germline V gene, CDR1 is MNHEY and CDR2 is SVGAGI. The CDR3 runs to 15 residues. Trimming at V came to 6 bases and at J to 7 bases, leaving 7 bases not matched to a gene. CDR3 residues: CASRELAGGVNEQFF. In DNA form, the CDR3 reads TGTGCCAGCAGGGAACTAGCGGGGGGTGTGAATGAGCAGTTCTTC.

This rearrangement joins TRBV21-1 to TRBJ2-7. TRBV21-1 is a pseudogene. The length of the CDR3 is 9 residues. The CDR3 nucleotides are TGTGCCAGCAGCATCAGACGGGTCTTC. Amino acid sequence: CASSIRRVF.

The chain carries TRBV5-4 and TRBJ2-2, with 9 bases that match TRBD2. The CDR3 extends over 16 amino acids. The junction had 7 bases not matched to a gene; V was cut back by 4 bases and J by 3 bases. In germline, CDR1 is SGHNT, CDR2 YYREEE (reference sequence). Written as DNA, the CDR3 is TGTGCCAGCAGCGCCCGCGGGGGGGCCTACACCGGGGAGCTGTTTTTT. Translated: CASSARGGAYTGELFF.

The chain joins TRBV30 to TRBJ2-7; 9 bases fit TRBD2. V dropped 0 bases and J dropped 3; count of bases not matched to a gene: 12. Germline loops: CDR1 GTSNPN, CDR2 SVGIG (reference sequence). This CDR3 region has 17 residues. CDR3: CAWSVGVAGVRFYEQYF. CDR3 nucleotides: TGTGCCTGGAGTGTAGGGGTAGCGGGAGTGAGGTTCTACGAGCAGTACTTC.

The chain is built from TRBV6-5 and TRBJ2-2; D uncertain. The CDR3 runs 12 residues. The V end lost 2 bases, the J end lost 6 bases, and 4 bases lay between the germline ends. Germline CDR1 and CDR2: MNHEY and SVGAGI. CDR3 residues: CASSYPAGELFF. The DNA of the CDR3 is TGTGCCAGCAGTTACCCGGCCGGGGAGCTGTTTTTT.

V is TRBV6-5 and J is TRBJ2-3; 7 bases agree with TRBD1. V lost 5 bases, J lost 3 bases, and 8 bases stayed unmatched. Looked up from germline, CDR1 is MNHEY and CDR2 is SVGAGI. The CDR3 runs 15 residues. DNA of the CDR3: TGTGCCAGCAGTCGATCGGGACAGCTGACAGATACGCAGTATTTT. Protein sequence: CASSRSGQLTDTQYF.

The chain employs TRBV27 and TRBJ2-6; the match to TRBD1 covers 12 bases. V dropped 6 bases and J dropped 0; count of bases not matched to a gene: 6. This CDR3 contains 18 residues. Germline loops: CDR1 MNHEY, CDR2 SMNVEV (reference sequence). The CDR3 DNA follows: TGTGCCAGCAGCTTTACGGGACAGGGGGCCTCTGGGGCCAACGTCCTGACTTTC. This translates into CASSFTGQGASGANVLTF. Variable domain in full (rest from reference TRBV27 and TRBJ2-6): EAQVTQNPRYLITVTGKKLTVTCSQNMNHEYMSWYRQDPGLGLRQIYYSMNVEVTDKGDVPEGYKVSRKEKRNFPLILESPSPNQTSLYFCASSFTGQGASGANVLTFGAGSRLTVL.

The chain is built from TRBV6-6 and TRBJ1-5; D is perhaps TRBD1 (6 bases). Deletions cut 7 bases from V and 2 bases from J, with 15 bases between. Germline CDR1 MNHNY, CDR2 SVGAGI (reference sequence). This CDR3 has 15 amino acids. DNA of the CDR3: TGTGCCAGCACTACCGGGGGGGGCGGCAATCAGCCCCAGCATTTT. Encoded protein: CASTTGGGGNQPQHF.

This chain joins TRBV5-4 and TRBJ2-2, with D hard to call. CDR1 and CDR2 (germline): SGHNT, YYREEE (reference sequence). V lost 0 bases, J lost 11 bases, and 11 bases lay in between. The CDR3 runs to 13 residues. As DNA, the CDR3 is TGTGCCAGCAGCTTGGTATTAACCAGCGAGCTGTTTTTT. Translated: CASSLVLTSELFF.

The chain couples TRBV9 to TRBJ2-3; 8 bases are shared with TRBD2. The CDR3 totals 15 residues. V gave up 3 bases and J gave up 4 bases; unmatched junction bases: 7. Germline CDR1 and CDR2: SGDLS and YYNGEE. As DNA, the CDR3 is TGTGCCAGCAGCGAAGGGACTAGTCTCGCAGATACGCAGTATTTT. Amino acids: CASSEGTSLADTQYF.

V usage is TRBV12-3 or TRBV12-4 and J usage is TRBJ1-1; D is unclear. Trimming removed 3 bases at V and 1 base at J, with 9 bases between. CDR3 length: 14 residues. The DNA of the CDR3 is TGTGCCAGCAGTTTTGGCTTCAGGAACACTGAAGCTTTCTTT. Protein product: CASSFGFRNTEAFF.

The V gene is TRBV29-1, the J gene TRBJ2-1, with D maybe TRBD2 (5 bases). Trimming took off 4 bases at V and 2 bases at J, with 12 bases between the two ends. This CDR3 region has 14 residues. Per the germline V gene, CDR1 is SQVTM and CDR2 is ANQGSEA. The CDR3 spells CSVGGQPPYNEQFF. CDR3 sequence (DNA): TGCAGCGTTGGAGGGCAACCTCCCTACAATGAGCAGTTCTTC.

This clonotype turned up a few times. J is TRBJ1-5 and V is TRBV27, with TRBD1 as a possible D gene (6 bases). Trimming took 3 bases from V and 4 from J, leaving 7 bases between them. This CDR3 spans 13 amino acids. Looked up from germline, CDR1 is MNHEY and CDR2 is SMNVEV (reference sequence). The CDR3 bases are TGTGCCAGCAGTTTGAGGGGGAATCAGCCCCAGCATTTT. Amino acids: CASSLRGNQPQHF.

This clonotype was seen once. The chain has TRBV5-1 and TRBJ1-3, with D possibly matching TRBD1 (6 bases). The ends were cut back, 0 bases at V and 0 bases at J, with 7 bases in the middle. The CDR3 covers 15 residues. Germline-derived CDR1 and CDR2 are SGHRS and YFSETQ. The CDR3: CASSLEGVSGNTIYF. The CDR3 DNA follows: TGCGCCAGCAGCTTGGAGGGGGTCTCTGGAAACACCATATATTTT.